The clone carrying this T cell receptor beta chain has at least ten counts. The data were taken from a study of CD8+CD57+ T cells in acquired aplastic anemia. Germline CDR1 MGHRA, CDR2 YSYEKL. The length of the CDR3 is 14 residues. The V gene end was trimmed by 1 base and the J gene end by 7 bases; junction bases not matched to a gene: 2. The patients chosen for sequencing had shown expansion of CD8+CD57+ cells (detected by flow cytometry). The TCR beta profiling, which covered VDJ combination and CDR3 sequence, was carried out using genomic DNA as the template. One entry per CDR3 protein, called by TCRdb with MiXCR from the reads. The sample has roughly 200,000 distinct CDR3 sequences, roughly 63% seen once.

Sequencing was done on a sample of sorted CD4+, CD8+, or CD8+CD57+ T cells (not recorded which) from PBMCs. V and J are TRBV4-1 and TRBJ2-2; 8 bases match TRBD1. The clonotype originates from a human donor with aplastic anemia. The CDR3 DNA sequence: TGCGCCAGCAGCCAAGGACAGGGGATCGGGGAGCTGTTTTTT. The encoded protein is CASSQGQGIGELFF.